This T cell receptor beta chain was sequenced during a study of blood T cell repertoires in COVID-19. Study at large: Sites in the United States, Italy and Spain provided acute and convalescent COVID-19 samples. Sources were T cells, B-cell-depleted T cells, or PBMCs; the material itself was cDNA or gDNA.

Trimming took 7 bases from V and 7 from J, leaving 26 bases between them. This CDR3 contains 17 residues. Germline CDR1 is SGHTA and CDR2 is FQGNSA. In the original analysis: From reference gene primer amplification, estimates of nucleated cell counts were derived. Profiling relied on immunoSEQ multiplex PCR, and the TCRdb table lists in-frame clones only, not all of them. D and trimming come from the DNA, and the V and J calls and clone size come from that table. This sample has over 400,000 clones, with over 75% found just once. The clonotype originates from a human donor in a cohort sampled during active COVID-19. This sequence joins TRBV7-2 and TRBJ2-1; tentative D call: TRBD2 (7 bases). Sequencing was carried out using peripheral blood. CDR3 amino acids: CASTLWVAGVRGNEQFF. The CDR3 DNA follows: TGTGCCAGCACCTTGTGGGTGGCGGGAGTTAGGGGGAATGAGCAGTTCTTC.